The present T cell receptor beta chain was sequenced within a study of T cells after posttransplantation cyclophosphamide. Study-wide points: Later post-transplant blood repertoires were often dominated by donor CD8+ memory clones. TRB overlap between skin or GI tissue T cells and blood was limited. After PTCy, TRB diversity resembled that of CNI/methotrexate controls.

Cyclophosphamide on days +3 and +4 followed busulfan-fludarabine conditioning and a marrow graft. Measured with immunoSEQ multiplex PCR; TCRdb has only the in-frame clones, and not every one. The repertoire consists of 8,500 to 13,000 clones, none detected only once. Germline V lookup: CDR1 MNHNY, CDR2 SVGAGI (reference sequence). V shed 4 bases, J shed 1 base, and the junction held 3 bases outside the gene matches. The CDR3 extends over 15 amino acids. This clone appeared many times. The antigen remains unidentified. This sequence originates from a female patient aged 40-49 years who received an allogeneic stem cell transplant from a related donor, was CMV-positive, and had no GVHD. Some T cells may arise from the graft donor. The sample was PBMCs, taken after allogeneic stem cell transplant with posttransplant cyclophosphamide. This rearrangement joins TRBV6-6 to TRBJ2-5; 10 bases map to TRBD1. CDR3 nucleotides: TGTGCCAGCAGTTCCAGGGACAGGGGCCAAGAGACCCAGTACTTC. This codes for CASSSRDRGQETQYF.